This entry is about one T cell receptor beta chain. Its antigen is as yet unknown. The study sampled nominally healthy donors, though unrecorded immune exposures were likely. Germline values: CDR1 GTSNPN, CDR2 SVGIG (reference sequence). V dropped 4 bases and J dropped 2 bases, with 9 bases sitting between them. This CDR3 has 13 residues. These data come from a study of cytomegalovirus exposure and HLA in healthy donors. Study summary: T cells numbering around 180 million yielded some 100 million unique TCR beta sequences in an earlier analysis.

The PCR was carried out with 60 Vbeta primers and 13 Jbeta primers. Only in-frame clones appear in the TCRdb table, and some are missing; sequencing was by immunoSEQ multiplex PCR. In total, the table holds about 200,000 clones. Findings of the study overall: A missense variant in DCLRE1C was later tied to TCR beta V- and J-gene trimming.

The rearrangement uses TRBV30 and TRBJ1-3; unclear D gene. The TCR was taken from a girl aged 2 to 9 in good health and CMV-seropositive. The material sequenced was PBMCs. This CDR3 reads CAWNTGTGNTIYF. The CDR3 DNA sequence: TGTGCCTGGAACACCGGGACTGGAAACACCATATATTTT.